The present entry profiles one TCR beta chain with its context. This clone was observed a handful of times. The clone's antigen remains unknown. The record has no base qualities; no much larger clone is one base away. Other DNA sequences in this specimen translate into the identical CDR3. This sample stems from a study of shared clonotypes between healthy human individuals (dated by TCRdb to the early 2020s). General notes on the study: The cohort included three men and a couple of women between 18 and 49 years of age. Per donor, three plates each were used for CD4 naive and CD4 memory, two for CD8 naive, and one for CD8 memory. To estimate repertoire size and how much clonotype sharing occurs between individuals, the study deeply sequenced the blood TCR repertoires of several healthy adults. Libraries were prepared and TCR repertoires were sequenced by different laboratories using diverse techniques, in order to increase sequencing depth and limit assay-specific biases. Per donor, leukapheresis produced somewhere between about 0.8 and 9.5 billion PBMCs. Overall study outcomes, separate from this receptor: Pairwise subsampling indicated that sequencing depth was expected to affect the degree of clonotype sharing among donors. Sampling was restricted to blood, and TCR repertoires in tissue are likely to differ from TCR repertoires in blood. The genetic and exposure-history diversity represented was limited by the small number of donors. Compared with non-shared clonotypes, the clonotypes found in all four sorted-subset donors had higher generation probabilities. When a handful of donors were compared, the shared fraction of clonotypes was 5% to 6.5% for naive CD4, around 3.5% for naive CD8, 2.3% for memory CD4, and less than 0.45% for memory CD8. Naive subsets generally had larger estimated clonotype richness than memory subsets did. Rarefaction of sorted-subset datasets indicated incomplete sequencing despite the large sequencing depth.

Using the deep immunoSEQ assay, TCR CDR3 regions were amplified from genomic DNA by multiplex PCR. Genomic DNA extracted from each cell subset was distributed evenly over all wells of several immunoSEQ 96-well plates, and each plate served as one replicate. For sorted subsets, each replicate PCR was loaded with 150 to 250 ng genomic DNA, equivalent to 25,000 to 35,000 T cell genomes. Purified libraries were measured with a Qubit 3.0 fluorometer, size-checked on a Bioanalyzer 2100, and measured again with the KAPA Library Quantification kit. Every immunoSEQ 96-well plate was sequenced on a dedicated single-read 150-cycle Illumina NextSeq 550 flow cell. The original methods were these. Because only junctional sequences without quality scores were contained in the immunoSEQ output, filtering matching that applied to full-length reads could not be performed. Sequences were annotated with PyIR, a Python wrapper for IgBLAST v1.9, using IMGT germline references to assign V/J genes and CDR3. Reads were removed for weak V/J assignments (E-value above 1e-6), missing CDR3, stop codons, out-of-frame junctions, or ambiguous translated residues. V3J clonotypes were defined as sequences sharing the same inferred V gene, J gene, and CDR3 amino acid sequence. Percentage overlap between repertoires was calculated by dividing the number of shared unique clonotypes by the size of the smaller repertoire. Repertoire richness was assessed with RTK rarefaction, the Chao1 estimator, and Recon v2.1 estimates of unobserved clonotypes. Generation probabilities were computed with OLGA for all TCRbeta clonotypes obtained by the gDNA method from four donors. TCRdb limited this immuneACCESS table to in-frame rearrangements with V and J called. A share of clones is missing; checked studies link under half to unresolved V genes, and the rest is unexplained. The DNA was the basis for D and trimming; V, J and clone size are from that table. Here the sample has more than 2,000,000 clones; around 90% occur a single time. Clones ranked in the top ten supply about 0.13% of the sample.

The donors were healthy, HIV-negative adults with no recently reported acute infections or vaccinations. All donors were Caucasian adults living in Nashville, Tennessee, USA. Magnetic negative selection was used to enrich CD4+ T cells, after which naive cells were positively selected on CD45RA and the negative fraction became the memory subset. Blood was obtained by leukapheresis, after which PBMCs were separated by Ficoll-Histopaque density gradient centrifugation and cryopreserved in liquid nitrogen vapor phase. Analytical flow cytometry was used to check the purity and quantity of every magnetically sorted T cell population. Each sorted fraction had its genomic DNA isolated and then quantified by UV absorbance on a Nanodrop 2000c. The V and J ends are trimmed by 5 bases and 5 bases, leaving 9 bases between them. From a lookup of the germline V gene, CDR1 and CDR2 are MDHEN and SYDVKM. Taken from cysteine to phenylalanine, the CDR3 has 12 residues. Only CDR3 DNA remains: 36 bases, in frame from the first base.

The sequence was obtained from a man aged 18 to 30 in good health. This chain is built from TRBV28 and TRBJ1-1; the D gene assignment is ambiguous. The sample comprised naive CD4+ T cells sorted from blood. The cell subset or site label for this specimen denotes: CD45RA+ positively selected. The DNA sequence is as follows: TGTGCCAGCAGTCTGAGGTGGACTGAAGCTTTCTTT. Its coded protein is CASSLRWTEAFF.